This T cell receptor beta chain was sequenced in a study of cytomegalovirus exposure and HLA in healthy donors (dated by TCRdb to 2017 to 2019). For the study in its entirety: An earlier analysis of roughly 630 of the donors reported 250 to 300 Gb of sequence data and around 110 million unique TCR beta sequences from about 179 million T cells. A later analysis re-analyzed previously published TCR beta repertoires from several hundred donors and added high-resolution HLA genotyping to study TCR occurrence patterns. Four to six DR-DQ haplotypes were handled as single units for association and clustering, since linkage in the cohort was strong. Rather than drawing on any new phenotypic data, the later analysis identified candidate immune exposures from TCR beta sequences and the way those sequences occurred across donors. Approximately 310 gigabases of sequencing data and around 87 million unique TCR sequences were included in an early release covering roughly 600 HLA-typed donors. Among a few hundred genotyped donors of the cohort, an average of roughly 240,000 unique TCR beta nucleotide sequences were sequenced per donor, roughly 18% of them non-productive. In an earlier analysis of a few hundred of the donors, high-throughput TCR beta sequencing was used to judge whether each TCR beta V gene segment behaved as functional or pseudogenic. Donor age, sex, ethnicity and CMV serostatus were compiled together with the repertoire data. The study used immunosequencing to profile the T cell repertoires of some 600 subjects and linked those repertoires to cytomegalovirus serostatus. All discovery cohort repertoires had been generated using a single sequencing platform. Both class I and class II loci were covered by HLA typing, at four-digit resolution. The aim of the study was to test whether cataloging public T cell receptors could identify signatures of past pathogen exposure. Besides the first cohort of approximately 710 subjects, a separate validation cohort made up of roughly 120 different subjects was used. To predict cytomegalovirus infection status, the study combined high-throughput TCR immunosequencing, statistical association of individual TCRs with disease status, and machine learning. Of the approximately 400 genotyped donors, approximately 83% fell in the genetic ancestry cluster associated with self-reported Caucasian donors. Typing coverage varied by locus: roughly 620-640 donors for A, B, C, DRB1 and DQB1; roughly 510 for DQA1; about 600 for DPA1; roughly 450 for DPB1. A later genetic analysis used genome-wide SNP genotypes for about 65% of the roughly 700 donors, treating that subset as a discovery cohort.

Notes on this clone: It lacks a known antigen.

The library was prepared using the immunoSEQ multiplex PCR assay. For the multiplex PCR, a mixture combining 60 forward primers for TCR Vbeta segments and 13 reverse primers for TCR Jbeta segments was used. The CDR3 region of rearranged TCR beta genes was amplified from genomic DNA with a multiplex PCR assay. On the Illumina HiSeq System, the amplified TCR beta libraries were sequenced as 87-base-pair reads. The original pipeline was this. Across the 666 repertoires, a later analysis counted roughly 77 million unique TCR beta chains, some 11 million of which were shared by at least two donors. To remove PCR and sequencing errors, raw reads were error-corrected and collapsed into unique sequences using a nearest-neighbor algorithm that merged closely related sequences. CDR3 sequences were aligned to IMGT reference sequences to assign V, D and J gene segments. Each retained sequence needed at least a six-nucleotide match to both a V gene segment and a J gene segment. A rearrangement counted as productive if the CDR3 had no stop codons and remained in frame with V and J, and every other rearrangement counted as non-productive. Following IMGT convention, CDR3 was defined as the stretch from the second conserved V-encoded cysteine up to the conserved J-encoded phenylalanine. Sequences without an unambiguous match to a single V gene segment were excluded from the earlier analysis of a few hundred of the donors. In an earlier analysis of around 590 of the donors, a V segment was called functional when productive rearrangements were above 56.7%, and segregating when the standard deviation between donors exceeded 5%. A statistical classification framework was built for diagnosing cytomegalovirus status from the catalog of TCR beta chain sequences. In a later analysis, V and J genes were assigned by comparing TCR nucleotide sequences against IMGT/GENE-DB human TR gene sequences. A later analysis assigned CDR3 sequences and most-parsimonious VDJ recombination scenarios with the TCRdist pipeline. In a later analysis, each TCR beta chain was defined by its CDR3 amino acid sequence together with its V-gene family, and reads lacking a unique V-gene family were excluded. In a later analysis, 500 to 700 highly shared, low-generation-probability nucleotide sequences were removed to address suspected cross-contamination and a sequencing artifact. In a later analysis, a clonal expansion index for each public chain was calculated from normalized within-repertoire ranks of inferred template counts. Generation probabilities in a later analysis came from a VDJ recombination model fitted to out-of-frame rearrangements, and those results were checked against IGoR. A later analysis scored TCR-TCR, TCR-HLA and TCR-CMV co-occurrence with hypergeometric tests, applying a repertoire-size bias correction to TCR pairs. False discovery rates were estimated in a later analysis by permuting HLA or CMV assignments 20 times. In a later analysis, co-occurring TCRs were grouped with DBSCAN, and TCRdist sequence similarity was added when clustering was performed within HLA-allele-positive subsets. For co-occurrence clustering, repertoires with fewer than 30,000 or more than 120,000 public chains were excluded, along with five repertoires with anomalous nucleotide sharing. TCRdb holds this immuneACCESS table with in-frame rearrangements only. Some clones are missing; in checked studies, unresolved V genes explain under half, and the rest has no known cause. V and J calls and clone size are copied from that table; D and trimming were computed from the DNA. The table for this sample shows 55,000 to 75,000 clones. The ten largest clonotypes hold less than 4.5% of the sample.

Taken from cysteine to phenylalanine, the CDR3 has 18 residues. The only DNA kept is the CDR3, 54 bases in frame from the first base. According to the germline V gene, CDR1 reads SQVTM and CDR2 reads ANQGSEA. Clipping removes 0 bases from V and 2 bases from J, with 14 as the unmatched junction base count. The paper's findings and limits, for the study overall: A total of roughly 160 TCR beta chains were listed by the study as associated with cytomegalovirus. Linkage disequilibrium might explain the correlated functional status among segregating V segments, but an unknown experimental factor could not be ruled out. Because some donors lacked HLA typing at each locus, the association tests relied only on the typed subset. A later analysis associated some 17,000 TCR beta sequences with specific HLA alleles at a false discovery rate of 0.05. Most TCR sequences were seen in very few donors, while some public TCRs were found in many individuals. A further reported finding was that TCR beta sequences accurately predicted the HLA-A and HLA-B alleles for most subjects in the first cohort. The earlier analysis of 587 of the donors excluded over 15 rarely observed V segments, including chromosome 9 orphons, because counts were too low. When HLA alleles, especially DR and DQ, strongly co-occurred, TCR associations were difficult to assign to individual alleles. The 87-base-pair reads could not distinguish some IMGT-functional V segments, including TRBV6-2 and TRBV6-3, so those segments were excluded. According to a later genetic analysis, donors in an Asian-associated ancestry cluster had fewer N-insertions in productive TCRs than the approximately 650-donor mean. The sequencing pipeline was judged likely to have produced a cluster of highly shared sequence variants as a technical artifact. Immune exposure information for the cohort was limited to CMV serostatus. Broadly in line with IMGT annotations, most TCR beta V segments showed up in productive rearrangements about 87% or about 30% of the time in an earlier analysis of several hundred of the donors. The authors suggested that the approach could potentially be generalized to other disease states and immunological phenotypes. Compared with equally common non-associated chains, HLA-associated TCR beta chains in a later analysis were more clonally expanded and had lower generation probabilities. Presence/absence analyses assumed roughly uniform sequencing depth across donors, an assumption that may not hold. V-gene and J-gene trimming of TCR beta chains was associated with a missense DCLRE1C variant in a later genetic analysis, and the association was replicated in an independent cohort. In this cohort, only TCR beta chains were sequenced, and detectable features were limited by the absence of alpha or paired-chain data. In a later analysis, the rate of TCR association differed among HLA loci, with DRB1 alleles having the most associated TCRs and HLA-C alleles having the fewest. The classifier was reported to diagnose cytomegalovirus status with high specificity and sensitivity in both the original cohort and the validation cohort. A later analysis reported that several top co-occurrence clusters appeared linked to parvovirus B19, influenza, CMV and Epstein-Barr virus. In vitro tests confirmed that a few of the cytomegalovirus-associated TCR beta chains recognize cytomegalovirus antigens. According to a later analysis, most CMV-associated TCR beta chains appeared to be HLA-restricted, and the HLA associations seemed to be driven largely by CMV exposure.

In total, roughly 670 healthy bone marrow donors made up the cohort. At the time of sampling, every cohort member was nominally healthy, though immune exposures that went unrecorded were likely present. The donor tested CMV seronegative and was one of the 352 seronegative cohort members. A peripheral blood sample was provided by each donor, and peripheral blood mononuclear cells were used for TCR beta sequencing. Genomic DNA extraction from the blood cell samples was performed with the Qiagen DNeasy Blood Extraction Kit. Source material: PBMCs. Recombination joined TRBV29-1 with TRBJ1-2, and TRBD1 matches 8 of the central bases. This TCR was sampled from a male donor in good health and CMV-seronegative. The sequence in DNA is TGCAGCGTTGAAGACGAATCAGCGGGCCGACAGGGGAACTATGGCTACACCTTC. Its amino acids are CSVEDESAGRQGNYGYTF.